A selection of T cell receptor beta chains follows, all from one sample in a study of blood T cell repertoires in COVID-19. The assay was immunoSEQ multiplex PCR, and TCRdb's table has in-frame clones only and misses some. The table includes roughly 180,000 clones, about 84% detected once. Material for sequencing was peripheral blood. These receptors were obtained from a human donor in a cohort sampled during active COVID-19. CDR3s include the opening cysteine and the closing phenylalanine or tryptophan. Each record gives: CDR3 DNA, CDR3 protein, J gene, V gene, clone size, D gene. D genes are given only for firm matches. Size values are once, few and many counts, or a class for expanded clones, and some rows have none.

cdr3_nt: TGTGCCAGCAGCCCTGACTATGGCTACACCTTC
cdr3_aa: CASSPDYGYTF
j_call: TRBJ1-2
v_call: TRBV7-3
clone_size: .
d_call: .

cdr3_nt: TGTGCCAGTAGCCAGGACAGGGGTCACTACAATGAGCAGTTCTTC
cdr3_aa: CASSQDRGHYNEQFF
j_call: TRBJ2-1
v_call: TRBV19
clone_size: .
d_call: TRBD1

cdr3_nt: TGTGCCAGCAGCGTAGCGGGGACAGGGGGTGCTATCTCCTACAATGAGCAGTTCTTC
cdr3_aa: CASSVAGTGGAISYNEQFF
j_call: TRBJ2-1
v_call: TRBV9
clone_size: .
d_call: TRBD1

cdr3_nt: TGTGCCAGCTCAGGAGACAGTGAAGCTTTCTTT
cdr3_aa: CASSGDSEAFF
j_call: TRBJ1-1
v_call: TRBV18
clone_size: .
d_call: .

cdr3_nt: TGCGCCAGCAGCCAAGAATGGGGTCAGGGGGCTCAGCCCCAGCATTTT
cdr3_aa: CASSQEWGQGAQPQHF
j_call: TRBJ1-5
v_call: TRBV4-1
clone_size: .
d_call: TRBD1

cdr3_nt: TGCGCCAGCAGCCAAACCCAGCCTAGCGGGGGCGCTGCCTACAATGAGCAGTTCTTC
cdr3_aa: CASSQTQPSGGAAYNEQFF
j_call: TRBJ2-1
v_call: TRBV4-1
clone_size: .
d_call: TRBD2

cdr3_nt: TGTGCCAGCAGTCTACTAGGGGACAGGGACTACGAGCAGTACTTC
cdr3_aa: CASSLLGDRDYEQYF
j_call: TRBJ2-7
v_call: TRBV6-5
clone_size: .
d_call: TRBD1

cdr3_nt: TGTGCCAGCAGCGTGACCGGGACAGGGGTCGGGGGGCCGATCAATGAGCAGTTCTTC
cdr3_aa: CASSVTGTGVGGPINEQFF
j_call: TRBJ2-1
v_call: TRBV9
clone_size: .
d_call: TRBD1

cdr3_nt: TGCGCCAGCAGTGATCCGACAGGGGTTAACTATGGCTACACCTTC
cdr3_aa: CASSDPTGVNYGYTF
j_call: TRBJ1-2
v_call: TRBV10-2
clone_size: .
d_call: TRBD1

cdr3_nt: TGTGCCAGCAGCGAAACCCCGGTGGGGGCTGGCTACACCTTC
cdr3_aa: CASSETPVGAGYTF
j_call: TRBJ1-2
v_call: TRBV9
clone_size: .
d_call: .

cdr3_nt: TGCAGTGCTAGTAAGGCCAGCGGGGTCGACAATGAGCAGTTCTTC
cdr3_aa: CSASKASGVDNEQFF
j_call: TRBJ2-1
v_call: TRBV20-1
clone_size: .
d_call: TRBD2

cdr3_nt: TGCGCCAGCAGCTTGTTTACCCGGAGCTCCTATAATTCACCCCTCCACTTT
cdr3_aa: CASSLFTRSSYNSPLHF
j_call: TRBJ1-6
v_call: TRBV5-1
clone_size: once
d_call: .

cdr3_nt: TGTGCCAGCAGTGTAGAGACAGGCAGTTATAATTCACCCCTCCACTTT
cdr3_aa: CASSVETGSYNSPLHF
j_call: TRBJ1-6
v_call: TRBV6-1
clone_size: .
d_call: .

cdr3_nt: TGTGCCAGCAGTAACGACCCGGCGGAAGAGACCCAGTACTTC
cdr3_aa: CASSNDPAEETQYF
j_call: TRBJ2-5
v_call: TRBV6-5
clone_size: .
d_call: .

cdr3_nt: TGTGCCAGCAGCCCCTTACTAGCGGGGGCCTACAATGAGCAGTTCTTC
cdr3_aa: CASSPLLAGAYNEQFF
j_call: TRBJ2-1
v_call: TRBV9
clone_size: few
d_call: TRBD2

cdr3_nt: TGTGCCAGTAGTGGACAGGCCTGGAATGAAAAACTGTTTTTT
cdr3_aa: CASSGQAWNEKLFF
j_call: TRBJ1-4
v_call: TRBV19
clone_size: .
d_call: TRBD1

cdr3_nt: TGTGCCAGCAGTGAAGCCCCGGGACAGGGGTTGGATGAAAAACTGTTTTTT
cdr3_aa: CASSEAPGQGLDEKLFF
j_call: TRBJ1-4
v_call: TRBV6-1
clone_size: once
d_call: TRBD1

cdr3_nt: TGTGCCAGCAGTACGACTAGCGGGGGGGCAAATGAGCAGTTCTTC
cdr3_aa: CASSTTSGGANEQFF
j_call: TRBJ2-1
v_call: TRBV6-6
clone_size: .
d_call: TRBD2

cdr3_nt: TGTGCCAGCAGCCGAAACACAGGGGGAACTAATGAAAAACTGTTTTTT
cdr3_aa: CASSRNTGGTNEKLFF
j_call: TRBJ1-4
v_call: TRBV7-9
clone_size: .
d_call: TRBD1

cdr3_nt: TGCGCCAGCAGCTCGACAGGGTTTGACGCCTACGAGCAGTACTTC
cdr3_aa: CASSSTGFDAYEQYF
j_call: TRBJ2-7
v_call: TRBV5-1
clone_size: once
d_call: TRBD1

cdr3_nt: TGTGCCACCAGCAGAGATCAGCGGGACTCGATTTTT
cdr3_aa: CATSRDQRDSIF
j_call: TRBJ1-4
v_call: TRBV15
clone_size: .
d_call: .

cdr3_nt: TGCAGCGTTGCGGACGGGGAGAACACTGAAGCTTTCTTT
cdr3_aa: CSVADGENTEAFF
j_call: TRBJ1-1
v_call: TRBV29-1
clone_size: .
d_call: .

cdr3_nt: TGTGCCAGCAGCCAAGATAGCCGGGAGACCCAGTACTTC
cdr3_aa: CASSQDSRETQYF
j_call: TRBJ2-5
v_call: TRBV3-1/TRBV3-2
clone_size: .
d_call: .

cdr3_nt: TGCGCCAGCAGCCCCCCTCAGGGATACGAGCAGTACTTC
cdr3_aa: CASSPPQGYEQYF
j_call: TRBJ2-7
v_call: TRBV5-1
clone_size: .
d_call: .

cdr3_nt: TGCAGCGTTCCCCTAGGACAGGGCCCAGATACGCAGTATTTT
cdr3_aa: CSVPLGQGPDTQYF
j_call: TRBJ2-3
v_call: TRBV29-1
clone_size: .
d_call: TRBD1

cdr3_nt: TGTGCCAGCAGTTACTCGACAGTAGGAGCTGAAGCTTTCTTT
cdr3_aa: CASSYSTVGAEAFF
j_call: TRBJ1-1
v_call: TRBV6-5
clone_size: .
d_call: .

cdr3_nt: TGTGCCAGCAGCCGAGATAGTCGAGGTGCGAGCAATCAGCCCCAGCATTTT
cdr3_aa: CASSRDSRGASNQPQHF
j_call: TRBJ1-5
v_call: TRBV11-2
clone_size: .
d_call: .

cdr3_nt: TGCAGCGTTGTCAACGGGGGTTACACCTTC
cdr3_aa: CSVVNGGYTF
j_call: TRBJ1-2
v_call: TRBV29-1
clone_size: .
d_call: .

cdr3_nt: TGTGCCAGTAGTACAATTGGGACAAGGGGAAATCAGCCCCAGCATTTT
cdr3_aa: CASSTIGTRGNQPQHF
j_call: TRBJ1-5
v_call: TRBV19
clone_size: .
d_call: .

cdr3_nt: TGTGCCAGCGGCCGGGGAGATACGCAGTATTTT
cdr3_aa: CASGRGDTQYF
j_call: TRBJ2-3
v_call: TRBV9
clone_size: .
d_call: .

cdr3_nt: TGTGCCACCAGTGATTTGAAGTCTCCAGGCCTGATCTACGAGCAGTACTTC
cdr3_aa: CATSDLKSPGLIYEQYF
j_call: TRBJ2-7
v_call: TRBV24-1
clone_size: .
d_call: .

cdr3_nt: TGCGCCAGCAGCCCTGGGGACACCGCCTACGAGCAGTACTTC
cdr3_aa: CASSPGDTAYEQYF
j_call: TRBJ2-7
v_call: TRBV5-1
clone_size: few
d_call: .

cdr3_nt: TGTGCCAGCAGTGACTTAACAACAGGGACCGAGGTTTCACCCCTCCACTTT
cdr3_aa: CASSDLTTGTEVSPLHF
j_call: TRBJ1-6
v_call: TRBV6-1
clone_size: few
d_call: .

cdr3_nt: TGTGCCAGTAGGGCCCTAGCGGGGGAAAACATTCAGTACTTC
cdr3_aa: CASRALAGENIQYF
j_call: TRBJ2-4
v_call: TRBV19
clone_size: once
d_call: TRBD2

cdr3_nt: TGTGCCACCACGAAGGGGACAGGGATGGGCCACGAGCAGTACTTC
cdr3_aa: CATTKGTGMGHEQYF
j_call: TRBJ2-7
v_call: TRBV24-1
clone_size: .
d_call: TRBD1

cdr3_nt: TGTGCCAGCTCACTTGGACAGGCGGGGAACACTGAAGCTTTCTTT
cdr3_aa: CASSLGQAGNTEAFF
j_call: TRBJ1-1
v_call: TRBV18
clone_size: .
d_call: TRBD1

cdr3_nt: TGCGCCAGCGCATCCGGGACAGGCTATGGCTACACCTTC
cdr3_aa: CASASGTGYGYTF
j_call: TRBJ1-2
v_call: TRBV5-1
clone_size: .
d_call: TRBD1

cdr3_nt: TGTGCCAGCAGCCAAGACTGGGGCGTGGGAAACACCATATATTTT
cdr3_aa: CASSQDWGVGNTIYF
j_call: TRBJ1-3
v_call: TRBV14
clone_size: .
d_call: .

cdr3_nt: TGCAGCGCTGGGGGGGGAAAGGAGACCCAGTACTTC
cdr3_aa: CSAGGGKETQYF
j_call: TRBJ2-5
v_call: TRBV29-1
clone_size: few
d_call: TRBD2

cdr3_nt: TGCGCCAGCAGCCAAGTGAGGATCTCCTACGAGCAGTACTTC
cdr3_aa: CASSQVRISYEQYF
j_call: TRBJ2-7
v_call: TRBV4-1
clone_size: .
d_call: .

cdr3_nt: TGTGCCAGCAGCGTGAGCTCCTATAATTCACCCCTCCACTTT
cdr3_aa: CASSVSSYNSPLHF
j_call: TRBJ1-6
v_call: TRBV9
clone_size: .
d_call: .

cdr3_nt: TGTGCCAGTAGTATAGATCTAGCGGGGGGGCAAGAGACCCAGTACTTC
cdr3_aa: CASSIDLAGGQETQYF
j_call: TRBJ2-5
v_call: TRBV19
clone_size: .
d_call: TRBD2

cdr3_nt: TGCAGCGTTGCAGGGGGCGCGAACAATGAGCAGTTCTTC
cdr3_aa: CSVAGGANNEQFF
j_call: TRBJ2-1
v_call: TRBV29-1
clone_size: .
d_call: TRBD1

cdr3_nt: TGTGCCAGCATCCTGCTGACAGGGGGCGGCGAGACCCAGTACTTC
cdr3_aa: CASILLTGGGETQYF
j_call: TRBJ2-5
v_call: TRBV6-5
clone_size: .
d_call: TRBD1